A single sample is the source of the 5 T cell receptor beta chains below, sequenced in a study of shared clonotypes between healthy human individuals. Only in-frame clones appear in the TCRdb table, and some are missing; sequencing was by immunoSEQ multiplex PCR. The table records some 550,000 clones, 95% to 98% of them present only once. Sample: naive CD4+ T cells sorted from blood. Subset meaning: CD45RA+ positively selected. The receptors originated from a young woman in good health.

CDR3 nucleotide sequence: TGTGCCAGCAGTTTAATACAGGGGGTAGGCTACGAGCAGTACTTC. It translates to CASSLIQGVGYEQYF. The genes are TRBV28 and TRBJ2-5; 8 nucleotides align to TRBD1. The J call is doubtful: the DNA matches TRBJ2-7 better. The CDR3 runs to 15 residues. Germline loops: CDR1 MDHEN, CDR2 SYDVKM.

CDR3 in DNA: TGTGCCAGCAGTTTATCTGGCTACGAGCAGTACTTC. Protein: CASSLSGYEQYF. J is TRBJ2-5 and V is TRBV27; D gene ambiguous. The end of the DNA aligns better with TRBJ2-7, so the J call may be wrong. Germline-derived CDR1 and CDR2 are MNHEY and SMNVEV (reference sequence). This CDR3 has 12 amino acids.

The V call is TRBV28, the J call TRBJ2-7; possible D gene TRBD1, 6 bases. The V end was cut by 6 bases, the J end by 0 bases, with 15 bases between. Germline-derived CDR1 and CDR2 are MDHEN and SYDVKM. The CDR3 extends over 15 amino acids. The CDR3 coding sequence is TGTGCCAGCAGGTTAGACAGGTTACCCTCCTACGAGCAGTACTTC. This gives the protein CASRLDRLPSYEQYF.

This chain connects TRBV5-4 to TRBJ2-7; 9 bases align to TRBD2. V shed 2 bases and J 4 bases; nucleotides not matched to a gene: 7. The length of the CDR3 is 15 residues. CDR1 is SGHNT, CDR2 YYREEE, per germline (reference sequence). In nucleotides, the CDR3 is TGTGCCAGCAGCTTCGGGCGGGAGGGTATATACGAGCAGTACTTC. The encoded protein is CASSFGREGIYEQYF.

The chain employs TRBV5-4 and TRBJ2-2; D unclear. Germline V gene data show CDR1 as SGHNT and CDR2 as YYREEE (reference sequence). The CDR3 is made up of 14 amino acids. V was clipped by 2 bases and J by 3 bases, with 8 bases between them. The CDR3 bases are TGTGCCAGCAGCTTTAGTTGGGACACCGGGGAGCTGTTTTTT. Protein sequence: CASSFSWDTGELFF. Based on the CDR3 plus reference TRBV5-4 and TRBJ2-2, the full variable domain is ETGVTQSPTHLIKTRGQQVTLRCSSQSGHNTVSWYQQALGQGPQFIFQYYREEENGRGNFPPRFSGLQFPNYSSELNVNALELDDSALYLCASSFSWDTGELFFGEGSRLTVL.